This T cell receptor beta chain is from a study of blood T cells in healthy people across ages. The CDR3 is made up of 10 amino acids. V shed 5 bases and J shed 11 bases, with 12 bases lying between them. Germline V lookup: CDR1 SQVTM, CDR2 ANQGSEA. Worth noting for this clonotype: Its antigen is not identified.

Sample-barcoded 5' priming and a J-beta primer mix drove a second PCR of 7 to 11 cycles. MiXCR was run by TCRdb on the 5' RACE reads, yielding one entry per CDR3 protein. Among hundreds of thousands of distinct CDR3 sequences listed, 45% to 70% were seen once. Findings and caveats of the study: Age brought a roughly linear fall in TCR beta diversity measured per million T cells. When one million T cells were used, diversity estimates were thought to be underestimates. Versus aged donors, long-lived donors had higher diversity and more naive CD4+ cells.

Sequenced material: blood. This receptor was identified in a man aged 35 to 55 in good health. The rearrangement joins TRBV29-1 to TRBJ2-5; D not certain. CDR3 sequence: CSVRKDEQYF. CDR3 sequence (DNA): TGCAGCGTTCGTAAGGATGAGCAGTACTTC.